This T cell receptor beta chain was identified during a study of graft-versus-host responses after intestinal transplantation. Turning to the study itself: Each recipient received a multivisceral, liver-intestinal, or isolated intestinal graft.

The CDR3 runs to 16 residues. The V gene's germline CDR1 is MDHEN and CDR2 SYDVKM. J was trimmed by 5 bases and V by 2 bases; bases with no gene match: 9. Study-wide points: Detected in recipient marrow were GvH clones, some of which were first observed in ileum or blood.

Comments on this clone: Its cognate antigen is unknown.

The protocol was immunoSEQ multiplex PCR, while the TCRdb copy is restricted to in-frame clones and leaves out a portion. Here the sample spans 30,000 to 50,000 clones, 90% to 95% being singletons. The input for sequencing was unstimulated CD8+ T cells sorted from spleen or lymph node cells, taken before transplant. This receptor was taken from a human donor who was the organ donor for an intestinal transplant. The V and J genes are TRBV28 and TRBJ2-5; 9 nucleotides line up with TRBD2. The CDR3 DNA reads TGTGCCAGCAGTTTACAGGCGCGGGGGGGCCGGGAGACCCAGTACTTC. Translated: CASSLQARGGRETQYF.